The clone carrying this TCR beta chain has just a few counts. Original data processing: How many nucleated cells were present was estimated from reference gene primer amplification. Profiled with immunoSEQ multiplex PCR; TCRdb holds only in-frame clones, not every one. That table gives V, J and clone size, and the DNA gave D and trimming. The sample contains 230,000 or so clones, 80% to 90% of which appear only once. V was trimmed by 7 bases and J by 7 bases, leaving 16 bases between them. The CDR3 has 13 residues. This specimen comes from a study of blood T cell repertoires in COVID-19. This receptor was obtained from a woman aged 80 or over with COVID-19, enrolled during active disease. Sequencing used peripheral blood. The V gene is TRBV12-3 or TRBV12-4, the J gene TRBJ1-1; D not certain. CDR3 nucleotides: TGTGCCAGCACCCACTCGGGAAGCGGTGAAGCTTTCTTT. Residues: CASTHSGSGEAFF.